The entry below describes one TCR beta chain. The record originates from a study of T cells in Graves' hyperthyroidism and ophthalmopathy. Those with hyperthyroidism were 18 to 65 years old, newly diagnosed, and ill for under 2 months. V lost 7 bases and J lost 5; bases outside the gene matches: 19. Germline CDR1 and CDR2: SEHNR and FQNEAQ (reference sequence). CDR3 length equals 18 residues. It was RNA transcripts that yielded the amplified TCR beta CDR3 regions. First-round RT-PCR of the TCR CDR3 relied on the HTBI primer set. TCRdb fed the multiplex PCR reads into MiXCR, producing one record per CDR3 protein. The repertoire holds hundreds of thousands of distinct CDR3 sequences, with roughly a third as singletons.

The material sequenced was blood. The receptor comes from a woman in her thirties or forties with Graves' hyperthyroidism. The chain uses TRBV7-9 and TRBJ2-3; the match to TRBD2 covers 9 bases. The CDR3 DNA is TGTGCCAGCAAGTTTGGCAGAACACGCGGGAGGGCCGGAGATACGCAGTATTTT. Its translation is CASKFGRTRGRAGDTQYF. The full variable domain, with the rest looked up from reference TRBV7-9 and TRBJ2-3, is DTGVSQNPRHKITKRGQNVTFRCDPISEHNRLYWYRQTLGQGPEFLTYFQNEAQLEKSRLLSDRFSAERPKGSFSTLEIQRTEQGDSAMYLCASKFGRTRGRAGDTQYFGPGTRLTVL.